A single sample gave rise to the 6 T cell receptor beta chains below, sequenced in a study of T cells after yellow fever vaccination (dated by TCRdb to about 2019). Library method: 5' RACE. Sequencing was carried out with an Illumina NovaSeq 6000. Using fastp at Q25 and MiXCR, TCRdb reprocessed the public reads and kept productive beta chains. For every CDR3 protein sequence, its rows merge into one entry that carries the most common genes and DNA. This sample comprises roughly 330,000 distinct CDR3 sequences, approximately 3.9% of them detected only once. 20% to 25% of the sample is taken by the ten largest. According to the study, the label for this sample's treatment or condition signals: live attenuated yellow fever vaccine strain. Sequenced material: PBMCs, taken 5 days after the yellow fever booster vaccination. These TCRs come from a man between 18 and 35 years old who received the YFV17D yellow fever vaccine.

This clonotype was counted a few times. For the CDR3, the DNA is TGCAGTGCTAGACTAGGTGACGGCTATGGCTACACCTTC. Protein: CSARLGDGYGYTF. The chain uses TRBV20-1 and TRBJ1-2; D ambiguous. Trimming pared 2 bases from V and 4 bases from J, leaving 11 bases between. Germline assignment: CDR1 DFQATT and CDR2 SNEGSKA (reference sequence). The CDR3 covers 13 residues.

This clonotype appeared many times. The chain couples TRBV7-8 to TRBJ2-7; D may match TRBD1 or TRBD2 (5 bases each). Germline CDR1 is SGHVS and CDR2 is FQNEAQ. The length of the CDR3 is 16 residues. With 0 bases removed from V and 2 bases from J, the gap between germline ends came to 14 bases. The CDR3 nucleotides read TGTGCCAGCAGCTTAGCGTCCCTGGGGACGGCCTACGAGCAGTACGTC. This gives the protein CASSLASLGTAYEQYV.

This rearrangement joins TRBV4-3 to TRBJ2-1; 12 nucleotides line up with TRBD2. Per the germline V gene, CDR1 is LGHNA and CDR2 is YSLEER. V trimming: 0 bases; J trimming: 6 bases; junction bases outside the gene matches: 6. There are 17 residues in the CDR3. CDR3 coding DNA: TGCGCCAGCAGCCAAGAGAATGTACTAGCGGGGGGCAATGAGCAGTTCTTC. Amino acids: CASSQENVLAGGNEQFF.

The J gene is TRBJ2-3, the V gene TRBV11-2; possibly TRBD2 for D (6 bases). Germline values: CDR1 SGHAT, CDR2 FQNNGV. V shed 2 bases and J shed 4 bases, with 16 bases lying between them. CDR3 length equals 16 residues. The CDR3 sequence: CASSLRRGFVSDTQYF. CDR3 nucleotides: TGTGCCAGCAGCTTAAGGAGGGGTTTCGTGTCAGATACGCAGTATTTT.

This clonotype turned up a few times. The rearrangement joins TRBV5-6 to TRBJ1-6; D is ambiguous. The ends were cut back, 4 bases at V and 4 bases at J, with 9 bases in the middle. In germline, CDR1 is SGHDT, CDR2 YYEEEE. The CDR3 sequence is 14 residues long. The DNA of the CDR3 is TGTGCCAGCAGCCCCGGACGGTATAATTCACCCCTCCACTTT. It encodes CASSPGRYNSPLHF.

This clonotype was counted only a few times. The chain couples TRBV4-3 to TRBJ1-1, with D possibly being TRBD1 (5 bases). Trimming left V 2 bases short and J 1 base short, with 8 bases between. Germline CDR1 is LGHNA and CDR2 is YSLEER. The CDR3 extends over 14 amino acids. CDR3 DNA: TGCGCCAGCAGCCAATACAGGTCGAACACTGAAGCTTTCTTT. This codes for CASSQYRSNTEAFF.